This T cell receptor beta chain was observed in a study of identical twins. This clonotype appeared a few times. TCRdb passed the 5' RACE reads through MiXCR, listing each CDR3 protein once. The sample has 450,000 or so distinct CDR3 sequences; approximately 14% are singletons. This CDR3 is built from 15 residues. V lost 6 bases and J 5 bases, leaving 20 bases between the germline ends. Germline CDR1 and CDR2: MDHEN and SYDVKM. These data were also reused for a study on yellow fever vaccine responses in identical twins.

The V and J genes are TRBV28 and TRBJ2-7; tentatively, D is TRBD2 (6 bases). The receptor's source is a woman aged 18-29 years in good health. The sequencing sample was made of CD4+ T cells sorted from blood. The CDR3 nucleotides are TGTGCCAGCAGCCCGGGGCTAGCGCGAGGGGACGAGCAGTACTTC. Amino acid sequence: CASSPGLARGDEQYF. The entire variable domain, with the rest obtained from reference TRBV28 and TRBJ2-7, is as follows: DVKVTQSSRYLVKRTGEKVFLECVQDMDHENMFWYRQDPGLGLRLIYFSYDVKMKEKGDIPEGYSVSREKKERFSLILESASTNQTSMYLCASSPGLARGDEQYFGPGTRLTVT.